Below are 3 T cell receptor beta chains sequenced from a single sample in a study of blood T cell repertoires in COVID-19. Libraries were prepared by immunoSEQ multiplex PCR; TCRdb keeps only in-frame clonotypes and omits some of them. The data contain around 150,000 clones, 90% to 95% of them singletons. Sequencing input: peripheral blood. These receptors all stem from a woman between 50 and 59 years old with acute or convalescent COVID-19.

The gene calls are TRBV11-2 and TRBJ1-2, with D possibly TRBD1 on 6 matching bases. This CDR3 region has 13 residues. V was cut by 5 bases and J by 6 bases, with 13 bases left in between. Germline assignment: CDR1 SGHAT and CDR2 FQNNGV. The CDR3 DNA is TGTGCCAGCAGCCCCTTGGCAGGGGATGGCTACACCTTC. As protein: CASSPLAGDGYTF.

This clone was recorded once. V gene TRBV30 combines with J gene TRBJ1-1; unclear D gene. This CDR3 has 13 residues. Germline V gives CDR1 GTSNPN, CDR2 SVGIG (reference sequence). Between the trimmed V and J ends, which lost 0 bases and 3 bases, there was a span of 8 bases. The CDR3 coding sequence is TGTGCCTGGAGTGTCGAGGAGGACACTGAAGCTTTCTTT. Amino acid sequence: CAWSVEEDTEAFF.

The V call is TRBV28, the J call TRBJ1-2; perhaps TRBD1 as D (5 bases). Trimming removed 2 bases at V and 5 bases at J, with 12 bases between. The CDR3 covers 14 residues. Looked up from germline, CDR1 is MDHEN and CDR2 is SYDVKM. The CDR3 coding sequence is TGTGCCAGCAGTTTAGGGGCTGATTCTTATGGCTACACCTTC. It specifies CASSLGADSYGYTF.